Presented here are 28 T cell receptor beta chains from one specimen sequenced in a study of T cell changes during pregnancy in multiple sclerosis. Sequenced by immunoSEQ multiplex PCR; TCRdb stores in-frame clones only, minus some. Among around 72,000 clones, around 92% were seen once, and the ten largest hold around 0.64%. Source: peripheral blood, taken in the third trimester of pregnancy. These receptors came from a female donor in good health, enrolled as a control in a pregnancy study.

The chain recombines TRBV5-1 with TRBJ2-3; possibly TRBD1 for D (6 bases). Between the trimmed V and J ends, which lost 1 base and 4 bases, there was a span of 10 bases. The germline gives CDR1 SGHRS, CDR2 YFSETQ. The CDR3 is 14 residues long. CDR3 nucleotides: TGCGCCAGCAGCTTGACAGCAGGGGCAGATACGCAGTATTTT. Its translation is CASSLTAGADTQYF.

The V gene is TRBV2, the J gene TRBJ1-5, with a tentative D call TRBD1 (5 bases). The CDR3 covers 14 residues. CDR1 is SNHLY and CDR2 is FYNNEI in the germline V gene. The germline V and J ends were trimmed by 5 bases and 0 bases, with 8 bases remaining between them. In DNA, the CDR3 is TGTGCCAGCAGTCGACAGTCTAGCAATCAGCCCCAGCATTTT. It yields the protein CASSRQSSNQPQHF.

The chain joins TRBV5-1 to TRBJ1-5, with 9 bases lining up with TRBD1. Trimming removed 4 bases from V and 0 bases from J; junction bases left unmatched: 5. This CDR3 has 16 amino acids. The germline gives CDR1 SGHRS, CDR2 YFSETQ. In nucleotides, the CDR3 is TGCGCCAGCAGCCCAGGGACAGGGAATAGCAATCAGCCCCAGCATTTT. It codes for CASSPGTGNSNQPQHF.

This clone was detected only once. This chain uses TRBV5-1 with TRBJ2-7; 8 bases agree with TRBD1. The CDR3 spans 16 residues. V lost 0 bases to trimming and J lost 1 base; unmatched junction nucleotides: 6. The germline gives CDR1 SGHRS, CDR2 YFSETQ. The CDR3 reads CASSLVGQGPSYEQYF. CDR3 nucleotides: TGCGCCAGCAGCTTGGTCGGACAGGGACCATCCTACGAGCAGTACTTC.

The rearrangement uses TRBV6-4 and TRBJ1-1, with 8 bases fitting TRBD1. The V segment lost 2 bases and the J segment 3 bases; nucleotides outside the gene matches: 5. The germline CDR1 and CDR2 sequences are MRHNA and SNTAGT. The CDR3 extends over 15 amino acids. The CDR3 reads CASSDQGQGDTEAFF. The DNA of the CDR3 is TGTGCCAGCAGTGACCAAGGACAGGGCGACACTGAAGCTTTCTTT.

J is TRBJ1-5 and V is TRBV12-5; D is unresolved. The CDR3 loop spans 12 amino acids. V lost 5 bases, J lost 3 bases, and 5 bases lay in between. From germline, CDR1 is LGHNT and CDR2 FRNRAP. In DNA, the CDR3 is TGTGCTAGTGGTGGGCTCAATCAGCCCCAGCATTTT. Its protein product is CASGGLNQPQHF. The variable domain in full, completed from reference TRBV12-5 and TRBJ1-5, reads DARVTQTPRHKVTEMGQEVTMRCQPILGHNTVFWYRQTMMQGLELLAYFRNRAPLDDSGMPKDRFSAEMPDATLATLKIQPSEPRDSAVYFCASGGLNQPQHFGDGTRLSIL.

V usage is TRBV5-1 and J usage is TRBJ2-1; 10 nucleotides line up with TRBD2. The CDR3 length is 15 residues. V was pared by 5 bases and J by 4 bases, with 6 bases of the junction left unmatched. Germline V lookup: CDR1 SGHRS, CDR2 YFSETQ. The CDR3 DNA sequence: TGCGCCAGCAGACCTAGCGGGAGAGGGTACAATGAGCAGTTCTTC. Translation gives CASRPSGRGYNEQFF.

This clone was counted once. The rearrangement joins TRBV5-1 to TRBJ2-1; D is unclear. This CDR3 has 11 residues. Between the trimmed V and J ends, which lost 4 bases and 5 bases, there was a span of 4 bases. The germline V gene encodes CDR1 SGHRS and CDR2 YFSETQ. Here the CDR3 reads CASSVNNEQFF. The CDR3 nucleotides read TGCGCCAGCAGCGTAAACAATGAGCAGTTCTTC.

This clone was seen only once. This chain uses TRBV16 with TRBJ1-1; D ambiguous. Per germline, CDR1 KGHSY and CDR2 FQNENV. V was trimmed by 8 bases and J by 3 bases, leaving 13 bases between them. The CDR3 is 13 amino acids. The chain's CDR3 is CASGRGRYTEAFF. CDR3 DNA: TGTGCCAGCGGGCGGGGAAGATACACTGAAGCTTTCTTT.

The CDR3 DNA reads TGTGCCAGCAGTTACTCGAGGCAGGGCAGCGGGGAGCTGTTTTTT. It translates to CASSYSRQGSGELFF. The chain carries TRBV6-5 and TRBJ2-2; possibly TRBD1 for D (5 bases). V gave up 0 bases and J gave up 7 bases, with 12 bases separating them. From germline, CDR1 is MNHEY and CDR2 SVGAGI. The CDR3 has 15 amino acids.

This clone was counted a single time. The rearrangement links TRBV5-1 to TRBJ2-1; TRBD2 might be the D (5 bases). V was shortened by 4 bases and J by 5 bases, with 16 bases between the two germline ends. From germline, CDR1 is SGHRS and CDR2 YFSETQ. The CDR3 has 15 residues. Written as DNA, the CDR3 is TGCGCCAGCAGCCTTACTAGTGTGGCGGACAATGAGCAGTTCTTC. Residues: CASSLTSVADNEQFF.

The V and J genes are TRBV4-3 and TRBJ2-1, with 9 bases matching TRBD2. Germline CDR1 and CDR2: LGHNA and YSLEER. J lost 5 bases, V lost 0 bases, and 8 bases had no gene match. CDR3 size: 17 residues. The CDR3 DNA reads TGCGCCAGCAGCCAAGAGCCAGGCGGGAGGGTCGACAATGAGCAGTTCTTC. Protein: CASSQEPGGRVDNEQFF.

The table lists this clone with a few counts. The chain carries TRBV10-1 and TRBJ1-5, with 9 nucleotides matching TRBD1. Germline lookup yields CDR1 WNHNN and CDR2 SYGVQD (reference sequence). V lost 3 bases and J lost 3; bases outside the gene matches: 6. The CDR3 contains 16 residues. Here the CDR3 DNA reads TGCGCCAGCAGTGAAAGTGGGACAGGGTACAATCAGCCCCAGCATTTT. It is translated as CASSESGTGYNQPQHF.

The chain is built from TRBV27 and TRBJ2-1; 10 bases are shared with TRBD2. Germline CDR1 and CDR2: MNHEY and SMNVEV (reference sequence). V was clipped by 5 bases and J by 8 bases; unmatched bases: 12. This CDR3 contains 16 residues. CDR3 in DNA: TGTGCCAGCAGTCCGCTCGGAGCGGGGGGGGAATATGAGCAGTTCTTC. Translating it yields CASSPLGAGGEYEQFF.

The chain links TRBV27 to TRBJ2-7; D perhaps matches TRBD2 (6 bases). The CDR3 covers 15 residues. V shed 0 bases and J shed 4 bases, with 13 bases lying between them. Germline V gives CDR1 MNHEY, CDR2 SMNVEV (reference sequence). CDR3 loop: CASSLSSGSVYEQYF. The CDR3 DNA is TGTGCCAGCAGTTTATCTTCCGGGAGTGTGTACGAGCAGTACTTC.

This sequence joins TRBV27 and TRBJ1-2, with D tentatively TRBD1 (6 bases). The germline CDR1 and CDR2 sequences are MNHEY and SMNVEV (reference sequence). The CDR3 sequence is 15 residues long. The V end was cut by 2 bases, the J end by 7 bases, with 17 bases between. CDR3: CASSLGGGPLGGYTF. For the CDR3, the DNA is TGTGCCAGCAGTTTAGGGGGGGGCCCCCTCGGTGGCTACACCTTC.

The chain links TRBV4-1 to TRBJ2-1; 7 bases map to TRBD2. Germline values: CDR1 MGHRA, CDR2 YSYEKL. The J segment lost 10 bases and the V segment lost 0 bases, leaving 15 bases of the junction unmatched. The CDR3 covers 17 residues. The CDR3 nucleotides read TGCGCCAGCAGCCAAGATGGAGAGTTCGCTAGCGGCCGGGAGCAGTTCTTC. It is translated as CASSQDGEFASGREQFF.

The chain carries TRBV2 and TRBJ1-3; TRBD1 matches at 7 bases. The length of the CDR3 is 16 residues. Germline CDR1 and CDR2: SNHLY and FYNNEI. V trimming: 3 bases; J trimming: 0 bases; junction bases outside the gene matches: 5. The CDR3 DNA follows: TGTGCCAGCAGTGACGCTGGGACAGTCTCTGGAAACACCATATATTTT. Translated: CASSDAGTVSGNTIYF.

Here the CDR3 DNA reads TGTGCCAGCAGCGTAAGTTTCGGGTACGAGCAGTACTTC. Residues: CASSVSFGYEQYF. This rearrangement joins TRBV9 to TRBJ2-7; D ambiguous. The germline gives CDR1 SGDLS, CDR2 YYNGEE. The CDR3 is 13 amino acids. Trimming took off 1 base at V and 4 bases at J, with 9 bases between the two ends.

This clone was seen a single time. The chain couples TRBV6-6 to TRBJ1-5, with D maybe TRBD1 (6 bases). The CDR3 covers 15 residues. V lost 5 bases and J lost 7, with 18 bases in between. Germline V gene lookup returns CDR1 MNHNY and CDR2 SVGAGI (reference sequence). The CDR3 here is CASSRGTSGNQPQHF. In DNA, the CDR3 is TGTGCCAGCAGTAGAGGGACATCTGGTAACCAGCCCCAGCATTTT.

This chain uses TRBV6-6 with TRBJ1-5, with 7 bases lining up with TRBD1. V was pared by 6 bases and J by 4 bases, with 12 bases of the junction left unmatched. CDR1 is MNHNY, CDR2 SVGAGI, per germline (reference sequence). The CDR3 covers 16 residues. The CDR3 is CASRPNRGEGNQPQHF. The CDR3 region has the DNA TGTGCCAGCAGGCCAAACAGGGGAGAAGGGAATCAGCCCCAGCATTTT.

The chain uses TRBV6-1 and TRBJ1-5, with 7 bases that match TRBD1. The CDR3 covers 16 residues. CDR1 is MNHNS and CDR2 is SASEGT in the germline V gene. The V and J ends lost 2 bases and 1 base, in that order; junction bases with no gene match: 5. CDR3 bases: TGTGCCAGCAGTGAACCCGGGACAGTAAGCAATCAGCCCCAGCATTTT. Translating gives CASSEPGTVSNQPQHF.

The rearrangement links TRBV2 to TRBJ2-3, with D possibly TRBD2 on 7 matching bases. With 8 bases removed from V and 2 bases from J, the gap between germline ends came to 14 bases. This CDR3 has 14 amino acids. Germline assignment: CDR1 SNHLY and CDR2 FYNNEI. CDR3 region: CASEGGAYTDTQYF. The CDR3 DNA sequence: TGTGCCAGCGAAGGGGGGGCTTACACAGATACGCAGTATTTT.

The chain has TRBV30 and TRBJ1-1; TRBD1 aligns across 8 bases. Trimming took 2 bases from V and 7 from J; bases not matched to a gene: 9. CDR1 is GTSNPN, CDR2 SVGIG, per germline (reference sequence). The CDR3 covers 14 residues. CDR3 protein: CAWSRGQGYYEAFF. CDR3 in DNA: TGTGCCTGGAGTCGAGGACAGGGATATTATGAAGCTTTCTTT. The whole variable domain, filled in from reference TRBV30 and TRBJ1-1, reads SQTIHQWPATLVQPVGSPLSLECTVEGTSNPNLYWYRQAAGRGLQLLFYSVGIGQISSEVPQNLSASRPQDRQFILSSKKLLLSDSGFYLCAWSRGQGYYEAFFGQGTRLTVV.

V and J are TRBV15 and TRBJ1-2; 7 bases are a match to TRBD1. In germline, CDR1 is LNHNV, CDR2 YYDKDF (reference sequence). The junction had 6 bases not matched to a gene; V was cut back by 0 bases and J by 5 bases. The CDR3 is made up of 15 amino acids. As DNA, the CDR3 is TGTGCCACCAGCAGAGATGCGACAGGGTCTTATGGCTACACCTTC. Protein sequence: CATSRDATGSYGYTF.

V usage is TRBV4-3 and J usage is TRBJ2-3; 10 bases align to TRBD2. The CDR3 extends over 16 amino acids. The J segment lost 4 bases and the V segment lost 3 bases, leaving 7 bases of the junction unmatched. In germline, CDR1 is LGHNA, CDR2 YSLEER. In nucleotides, the CDR3 is TGCGCCAGCAGCCAGAGCGGGAGGGCTTCAGCAGATACGCAGTATTTT. This gives the protein CASSQSGRASADTQYF.

This sequence joins TRBV13 and TRBJ1-1; D is undetermined. CDR3 length equals 14 residues. CDR1 PRHDT and CDR2 FYEKMQ come from the germline V gene (reference sequence). The V end was cut by 2 bases, the J end by 1 base, with 8 bases between. CDR3 DNA sequence: TGTGCCAGCAGCTTAAGACAACGGAACACTGAAGCTTTCTTT. As protein: CASSLRQRNTEAFF.

The V call is TRBV4-1, the J call TRBJ1-1; D possibly corresponds to TRBD1 (5 bases). The CDR3 is 14 residues long. CDR1 and CDR2 (germline): MGHRA, YSYEKL. V was shortened by 0 bases and J by 11 bases, with 16 bases between the two germline ends. CDR3 nucleotide sequence: TGCGCCAGCAGCCAAGATGGGGGGAATAGGTATGCTTTCTTT. It is translated as CASSQDGGNRYAFF.